The clone carrying this T cell receptor beta chain showed up just a few times. Its antigen is not known. The sample belongs to a study of STAT5B mutations in CD4+ large granular lymphocyte leukemia. Overall study: Healthy donors showed HLA-associated enrichment of the CDR3 'QG' motif.

Buffy coats from healthy blood donors served as controls. The CDR3 is made up of 15 amino acids. Study-wide points: Compared with healthy controls (2/35), patient top clones favored TRBV06 (8/27). The CD4+ versus CD8+ T-LGLL clonality difference may reflect limited sample size.

TCRdb keeps only in-frame clones here, not all; method: immunoSEQ multiplex PCR. Of about 22,000 clones in the sample, 82% are singletons; the top ten hold around 8.2%. The specimen sequenced was CD4+ T cells from blood buffy coats. The receptor was isolated from a human donor in good health. V is TRBV21-1 and J is TRBJ2-2; TRBD2, the D gene given by the table, was not confirmed from the DNA. TRBV21-1 is a known pseudogene. CDR3 DNA sequence: TGTGCCAGCAGCAGTAGCGGGTCGAACACCGGGGAGCTGTTTTTT. It specifies CASSSSGSNTGELFF.